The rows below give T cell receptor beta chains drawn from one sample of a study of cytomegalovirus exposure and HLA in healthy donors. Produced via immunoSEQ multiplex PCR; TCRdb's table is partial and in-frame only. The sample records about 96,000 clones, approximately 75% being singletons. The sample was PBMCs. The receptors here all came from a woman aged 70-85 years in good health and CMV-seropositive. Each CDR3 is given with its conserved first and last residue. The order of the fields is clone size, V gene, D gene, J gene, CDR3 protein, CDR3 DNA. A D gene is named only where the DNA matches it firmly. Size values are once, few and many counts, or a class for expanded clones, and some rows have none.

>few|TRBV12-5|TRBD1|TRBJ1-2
CASGFSGTGVYGYTF
TGTGCTAGTGGTTTTTCCGGGACAGGGGTCTATGGCTACACCTTC
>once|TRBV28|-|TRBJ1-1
CASSDKNTEAFF
TGTGCCAGCAGCGACAAGAACACTGAAGCTTTCTTT
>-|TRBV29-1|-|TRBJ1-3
CSVLWRHSGNTIYF
TGCAGCGTCCTTTGGAGGCACAGTGGAAACACCATATATTTT
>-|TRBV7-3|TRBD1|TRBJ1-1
CASSLMGTGASAEAFF
TGTGCCAGCAGCTTAATGGGGACAGGGGCCAGCGCTGAAGCTTTCTTT
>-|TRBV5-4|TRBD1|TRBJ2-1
CASSWPRGRDREQFF
TGTGCCAGCAGCTGGCCCAGGGGAAGGGACAGGGAGCAGTTCTTC
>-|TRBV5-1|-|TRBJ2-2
CASSLVLTGAAGTGELFF
TGCGCCAGCAGCTTGGTATTAACGGGAGCGGCTGGGACCGGGGAGCTGTTTTTT
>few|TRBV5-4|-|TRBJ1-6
CASSLKGQSSYNSPLHF
TGTGCCAGCAGCTTGAAAGGACAGAGCTCCTATAATTCACCCCTCCACTTT
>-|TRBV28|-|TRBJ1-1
CASSFGVGAEAFF
TGTGCCAGCAGTTTCGGGGTTGGGGCTGAAGCTTTCTTT
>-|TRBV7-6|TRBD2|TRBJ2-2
CASSPGLAGGYTGELFF
TGTGCCAGCAGCCCGGGACTAGCGGGGGGGTACACCGGGGAGCTGTTTTTT
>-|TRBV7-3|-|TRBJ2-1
CASSVDRTAPHEQFF
TGTGCCAGCAGCGTCGACAGGACGGCACCTCATGAGCAGTTCTTC
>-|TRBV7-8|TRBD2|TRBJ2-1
CASRITGLGSSYNEQFF
TGTGCCAGCAGGATAACGGGACTAGGAAGCTCCTACAATGAGCAGTTCTTC
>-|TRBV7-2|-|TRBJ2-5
CASSLESSQETQYF
TGTGCCAGCAGCTTAGAGAGTAGCCAAGAGACCCAGTACTTC
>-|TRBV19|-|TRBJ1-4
CASRRITTNEKLFF
TGTGCCAGCCGTAGAATTACAACTAATGAAAAACTGTTTTTT
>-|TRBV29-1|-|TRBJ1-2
CSGLQLNYGYTF
TGCAGCGGCCTACAGCTAAACTATGGCTACACCTTC
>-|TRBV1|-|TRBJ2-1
CTSSREKPNEQFF
TGCACCAGCAGCCGGGAGAAGCCCAATGAGCAGTTCTTC
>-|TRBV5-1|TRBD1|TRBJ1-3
CASSLGDRGAGNTIYF
TGCGCCAGCAGCTTGGGGGACAGGGGCGCTGGAAACACCATATATTTT
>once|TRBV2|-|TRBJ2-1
CASSALVAGEQFF
TGTGCCAGCAGTGCCCTCGTGGCGGGAGAGCAGTTCTTC
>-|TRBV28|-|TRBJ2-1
CASSPRDYNEQFF
TGTGCCAGCAGTCCCAGGGACTACAATGAGCAGTTCTTC
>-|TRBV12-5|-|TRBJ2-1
CASGTASTGEYNEQFF
TGTGCTAGTGGTACCGCCTCGACAGGAGAGTACAATGAGCAGTTCTTC
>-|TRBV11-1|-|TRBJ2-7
CASSFYRTSYEQYF
TGTGCCAGCAGCTTCTACAGGACCTCCTACGAGCAGTACTTC
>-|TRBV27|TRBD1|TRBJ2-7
CASSFDRGPFEQYF
TGTGCCAGCAGTTTTGACAGGGGGCCATTCGAGCAGTACTTC
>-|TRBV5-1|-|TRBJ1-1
CASSLVGGDTEAFF
TGCGCCAGCAGCTTGGTAGGGGGGGACACTGAAGCTTTCTTT
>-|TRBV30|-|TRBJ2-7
CAWNSPQFPYEQYF
TGTGCCTGGAATAGTCCACAGTTCCCCTACGAGCAGTACTTC
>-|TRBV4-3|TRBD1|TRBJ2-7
CASSKGTGLYEQYF
TGCGCCAGCAGCAAAGGGACAGGGCTCTACGAGCAGTACTTC
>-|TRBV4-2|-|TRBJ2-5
CASSQAPPVREQYF
TGTGCCAGCAGCCAAGCTCCCCCCGTACGGGAGCAGTACTTC
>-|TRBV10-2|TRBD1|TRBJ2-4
CASSATGNIQYF
TGCGCCAGCAGTGCGACAGGGAACATTCAGTACTTC
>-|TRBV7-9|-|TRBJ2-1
CASSLAGLTNEQFF
TGTGCCAGCAGCTTAGCTGGACTCACGAATGAGCAGTTCTTC
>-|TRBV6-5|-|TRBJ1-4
CASSTLTGKGKLFF
TGTGCCAGCAGTACCCTCACAGGGAAAGGGAAACTGTTTTTT
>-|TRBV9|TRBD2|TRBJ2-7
CASSVGTSGSYEQYF
TGTGCCAGCAGCGTAGGAACTAGCGGGAGTTACGAGCAGTACTTC